A selection of T cell receptor beta chains follows, all from one sample in a study of blood T cell repertoires in COVID-19. TCRdb keeps only in-frame clones here, not all; method: immunoSEQ multiplex PCR. Of about 220,000 clones listed, 80% to 85% are singletons. The sequenced sample was peripheral blood. The origin of the receptors is a man between 25 and 39 years old with active or convalescent COVID-19. The CDR3 runs from the conserved cysteine through the conserved F or W. Fields, in order: J gene, clone size, D gene, V gene, CDR3 DNA, CDR3 protein. The D gene is left open where the match is weak. The size entry is marked missing in some rows and otherwise reads once, few, many or a size class.

TRBJ2-2 | . | TRBD1 | TRBV24-1 | TGTGCCACCAGTGATCCCGGGACAGGGAGCACCGGGGAGCTGTTTTTT | CATSDPGTGSTGELFF
TRBJ2-3 | . | TRBD1 | TRBV5-6 | TGTGCCAGCAGCTTTTGGGGGACAGGAGGAAGCACAGATACGCAGTATTTT | CASSFWGTGGSTDTQYF
TRBJ1-2 | . | . | TRBV29-1 | TGCAGCGTTGGCGGGGCTCGAGGCTACACCTTC | CSVGGARGYTF
TRBJ1-2 | . | . | TRBV7-2 | TGTGCCAGCAGGCTAGGGGGGGCTGGTGGCTACACCTTC | CASRLGGAGGYTF
TRBJ1-2 | . | . | TRBV20-1 | TGCAGTACCGAGCAGGCGGGCGGCTACACCTTC | CSTEQAGGYTF
TRBJ2-7 | once | TRBD1 | TRBV18 | TGTGCCAGCTCACCACCGGGACAGGGTTTCTCGGCGCACGAGCAGTACTTC | CASSPPGQGFSAHEQYF
TRBJ1-1 | . | TRBD1 | TRBV5-1 | TGCGCCAGCAGCTTCCGGACAGGCCTTGAAGCTTTCTTT | CASSFRTGLEAFF
TRBJ2-1 | . | . | TRBV5-4 | TGTGCCAGCAGCTTATGGGGCAGCAATGAGCAGTTCTTC | CASSLWGSNEQFF
TRBJ1-2 | . | . | TRBV29-1 | TGCAGCGTCCCATTGGGCAGGGCGGTAGCAAACTATGGCTACACCTTC | CSVPLGRAVANYGYTF
TRBJ2-1 | few | TRBD2 | TRBV9 | TGTGCCAGCAGCGTAGGGACTAGCGGGGGGGCCTCCTACAATGAGCAGTTCTTC | CASSVGTSGGASYNEQFF
TRBJ1-3 | . | . | TRBV19 | TGTGCCAGTAGTCCGCCGACAGTTATGAACACCATATATTTT | CASSPPTVMNTIYF
TRBJ1-2 | . | . | TRBV2 | TGTGCCAGCAGGAAGGACCAGGGCGGCTACACCTTC | CASRKDQGGYTF
TRBJ1-2 | . | TRBD1 | TRBV6-6 | TGTGCCAGCAGTCTTACCACCTCGGGACAGGGAGGAGGGGGCTACACCTTC | CASSLTTSGQGGGGYTF
TRBJ2-6 | . | TRBD1 | TRBV3-1/TRBV3-2 | TGTGCCAGCAGCCAACACAGGGGGAAGGGGGCCAACGTCCTGACTTTC | CASSQHRGKGANVLTF
TRBJ2-5 | once | TRBD2 | TRBV5-1 | TGCGCCAGCAGCATACCTCTGGACGCGGGGGAAGAGACCCAGTACTTC | CASSIPLDAGEETQYF
TRBJ1-1 | . | TRBD1 | TRBV5-5 | TGTGCCAGCAGCTTGGACAGGGGGCGATCTGAAGCTTTCTTT | CASSLDRGRSEAFF
TRBJ1-4 | . | TRBD1 | TRBV14 | TGTGCCAGCAGCTTTCGAGGACAGGCGAACGAAAAACTGTTTTTT | CASSFRGQANEKLFF
TRBJ1-6 | . | . | TRBV25-1 | TGTGCCAGCAGTGACCTCGACAGGCTCGATTCACCCCTCCACTTT | CASSDLDRLDSPLHF